This T cell receptor (beta chain) originates from a study of blood T cell repertoires in COVID-19. About the study: T cells, B-cell-depleted T cells, or PBMCs supplied cDNA or gDNA.

V lost 6 bases and J lost 6; bases outside the gene matches: 8. The CDR3 loop spans 15 amino acids. In germline, CDR1 is MDHEN, CDR2 SYDVKM. The authors' processing: Amplification of reference gene primers was used by the study to estimate nucleated cell counts. The protocol was immunoSEQ multiplex PCR, while the TCRdb copy is restricted to in-frame clones and leaves out a portion. The V and J calls and clone size come from that table; D and trimming were worked out from the DNA. Among a few hundred thousand clones listed, 80% to 85% were seen once. The V and J genes are TRBV28 and TRBJ1-1, with 12 positions matching TRBD1. Material for sequencing was peripheral blood. This TCR derives from a man younger than 45 with active or convalescent COVID-19. CDR3 nucleotide sequence: TGTGCCAGCAGAACGTCCGGGACAGGGGGCCCTGAAGCTTTCTTT. Translating it yields CASRTSGTGGPEAFF.